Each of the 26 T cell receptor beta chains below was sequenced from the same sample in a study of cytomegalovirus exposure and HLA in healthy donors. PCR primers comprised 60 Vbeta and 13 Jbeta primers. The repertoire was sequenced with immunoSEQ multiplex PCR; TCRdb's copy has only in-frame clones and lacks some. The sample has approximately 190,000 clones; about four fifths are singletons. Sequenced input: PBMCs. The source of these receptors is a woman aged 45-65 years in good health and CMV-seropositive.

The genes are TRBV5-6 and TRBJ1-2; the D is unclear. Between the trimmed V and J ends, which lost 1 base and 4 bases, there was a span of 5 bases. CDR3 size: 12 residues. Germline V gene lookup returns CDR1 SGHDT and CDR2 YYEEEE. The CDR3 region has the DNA TGTGCCAGCAGCTTGCAGGCCTATGGCTACACCTTC. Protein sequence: CASSLQAYGYTF.

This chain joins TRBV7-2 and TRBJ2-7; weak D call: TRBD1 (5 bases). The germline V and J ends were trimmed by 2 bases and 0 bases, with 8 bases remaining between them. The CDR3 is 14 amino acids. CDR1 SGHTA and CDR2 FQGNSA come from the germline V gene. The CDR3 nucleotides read TGTGCCAGCAGCTTACAGGGTCCCTCCTACGAGCAGTACTTC. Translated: CASSLQGPSYEQYF.

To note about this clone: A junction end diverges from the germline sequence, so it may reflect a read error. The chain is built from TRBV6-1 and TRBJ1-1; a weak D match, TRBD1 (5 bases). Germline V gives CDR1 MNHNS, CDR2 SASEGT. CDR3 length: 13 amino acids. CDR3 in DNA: TGCGCCAGCAGTGCCCAGGGGAACACTGAAGCTTTCTTT. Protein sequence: CASSAQGNTEAFF.

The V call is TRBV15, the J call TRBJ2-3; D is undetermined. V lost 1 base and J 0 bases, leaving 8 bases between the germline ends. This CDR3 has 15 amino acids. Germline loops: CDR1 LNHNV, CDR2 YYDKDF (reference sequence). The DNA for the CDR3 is TGTGCCACCAGCAGAGGGCAGGCTAGCACAGATACGCAGTATTTT. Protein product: CATSRGQASTDTQYF.

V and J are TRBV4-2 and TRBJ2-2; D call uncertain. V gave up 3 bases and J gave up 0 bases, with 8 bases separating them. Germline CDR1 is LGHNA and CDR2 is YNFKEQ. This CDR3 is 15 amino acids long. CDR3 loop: CASSQQLPNTGELFF. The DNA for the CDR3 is TGTGCCAGCAGCCAGCAACTCCCGAACACCGGGGAGCTGTTTTTT.

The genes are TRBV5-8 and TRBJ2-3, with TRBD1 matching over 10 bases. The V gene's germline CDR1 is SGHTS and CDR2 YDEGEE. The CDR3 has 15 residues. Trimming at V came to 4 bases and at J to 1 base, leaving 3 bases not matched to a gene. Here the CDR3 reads CASSKGQGRTDTQYF. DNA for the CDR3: TGTGCCAGCAGCAAGGGACAGGGGCGCACAGATACGCAGTATTTT.

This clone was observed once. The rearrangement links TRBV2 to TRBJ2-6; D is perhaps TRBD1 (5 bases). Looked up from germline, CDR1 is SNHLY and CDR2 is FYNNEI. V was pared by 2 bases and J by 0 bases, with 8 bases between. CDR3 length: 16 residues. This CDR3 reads CASSERGGSGANVLTF. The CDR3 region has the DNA TGTGCCAGCAGTGAAAGGGGCGGCTCTGGGGCCAACGTCCTGACTTTC.

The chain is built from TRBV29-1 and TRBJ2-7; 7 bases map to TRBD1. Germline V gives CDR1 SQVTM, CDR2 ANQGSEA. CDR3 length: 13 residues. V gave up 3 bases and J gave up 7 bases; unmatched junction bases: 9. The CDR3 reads CSVDTGVVGEQYF. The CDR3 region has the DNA TGCAGCGTTGATACAGGGGTGGTAGGGGAGCAGTACTTC.

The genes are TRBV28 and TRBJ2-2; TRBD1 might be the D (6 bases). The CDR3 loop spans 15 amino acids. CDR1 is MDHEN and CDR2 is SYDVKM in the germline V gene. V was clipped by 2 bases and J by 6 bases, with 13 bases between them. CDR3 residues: CASSLSRGVAGELFF. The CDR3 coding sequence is TGTGCCAGCAGTTTAAGCAGGGGCGTCGCCGGGGAGCTGTTTTTT.

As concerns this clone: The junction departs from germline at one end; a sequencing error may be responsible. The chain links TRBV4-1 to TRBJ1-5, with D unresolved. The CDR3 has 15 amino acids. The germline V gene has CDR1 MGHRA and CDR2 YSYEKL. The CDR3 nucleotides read TGTGCCAGCAGCCAAGATCGGGAGCAGGATCAGCCCCAGCATTTT. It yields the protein CASSQDREQDQPQHF.

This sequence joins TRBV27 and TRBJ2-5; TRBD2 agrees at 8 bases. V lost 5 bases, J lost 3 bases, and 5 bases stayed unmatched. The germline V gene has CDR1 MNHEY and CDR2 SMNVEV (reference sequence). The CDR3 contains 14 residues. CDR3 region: CASSNSGGKETQYF. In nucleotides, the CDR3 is TGTGCCAGCAGTAACAGCGGGGGAAAAGAGACCCAGTACTTC.

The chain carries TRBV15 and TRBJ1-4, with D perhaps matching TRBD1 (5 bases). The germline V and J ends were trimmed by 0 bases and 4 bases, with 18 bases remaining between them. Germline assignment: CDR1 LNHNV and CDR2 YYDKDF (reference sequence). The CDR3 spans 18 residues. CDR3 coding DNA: TGTGCCACCAGCAGAGACCTTAAGAAAGACAGAGTTAATGAAAAACTGTTTTTT. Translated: CATSRDLKKDRVNEKLFF.

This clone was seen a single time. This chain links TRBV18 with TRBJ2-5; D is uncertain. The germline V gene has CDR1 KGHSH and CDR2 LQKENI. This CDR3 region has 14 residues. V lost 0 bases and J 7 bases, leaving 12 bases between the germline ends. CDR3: CASSPPSVEVTQYF. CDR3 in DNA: TGTGCCAGCTCACCACCCAGCGTAGAGGTGACCCAGTACTTC.

The CDR3 is CASTPSQGAYEQYF. The CDR3 region has the DNA TGTGCCAGCACCCCAAGCCAGGGGGCATACGAGCAGTACTTC. V gene TRBV18 combines with J gene TRBJ2-7; 8 bases are shared with TRBD1. With 8 bases clipped from V and 4 bases from J, the junction kept 10 bases outside the gene matches. CDR3 length: 14 amino acids. CDR1 is KGHSH, CDR2 LQKENI, per germline.

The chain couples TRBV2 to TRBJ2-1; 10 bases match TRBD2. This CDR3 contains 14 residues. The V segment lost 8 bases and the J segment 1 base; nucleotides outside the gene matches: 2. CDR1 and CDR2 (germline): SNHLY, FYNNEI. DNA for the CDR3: TGTGCCAGCCTAGCGGGGGAGTCCTACAATGAGCAGTTCTTC. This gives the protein CASLAGESYNEQFF.

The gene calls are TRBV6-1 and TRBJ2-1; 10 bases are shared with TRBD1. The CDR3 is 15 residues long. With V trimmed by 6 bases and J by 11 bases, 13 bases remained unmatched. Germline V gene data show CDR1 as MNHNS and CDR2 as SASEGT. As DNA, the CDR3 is TGTGCCAGCAGCCTAGGTCCCGGGACAGGGGAAAAGCAGTTCTTC. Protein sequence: CASSLGPGTGEKQFF.

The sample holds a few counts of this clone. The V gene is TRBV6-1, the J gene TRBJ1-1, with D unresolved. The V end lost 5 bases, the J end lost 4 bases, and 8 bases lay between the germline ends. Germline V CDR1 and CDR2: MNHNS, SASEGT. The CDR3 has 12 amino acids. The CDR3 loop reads CASSPGITEAFF. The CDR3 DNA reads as TGTGCCAGCAGTCCGGGAATCACTGAAGCTTTCTTT.

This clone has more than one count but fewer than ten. CDR3 DNA: TGTGCCAGCAGCTCCGGGACAGGGGAGTTCGAGCAGTACTTC. Translation: CASSSGTGEFEQYF. The chain is built from TRBV5-5 and TRBJ2-7, with 10 nucleotides matching TRBD1. CDR1 SGHKS and CDR2 YYEKEE come from the germline V gene (reference sequence). The V and J ends lost 3 bases and 6 bases, in that order; junction bases with no gene match: 6. The CDR3 has 14 amino acids.

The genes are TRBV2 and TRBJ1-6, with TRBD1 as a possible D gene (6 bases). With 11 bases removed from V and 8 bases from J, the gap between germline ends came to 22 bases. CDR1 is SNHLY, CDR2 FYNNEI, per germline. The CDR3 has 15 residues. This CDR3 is CAGSPTTGNHSPLHF. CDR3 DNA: TGTGCCGGGTCTCCTACTACAGGGAATCATTCACCCCTCCACTTT.

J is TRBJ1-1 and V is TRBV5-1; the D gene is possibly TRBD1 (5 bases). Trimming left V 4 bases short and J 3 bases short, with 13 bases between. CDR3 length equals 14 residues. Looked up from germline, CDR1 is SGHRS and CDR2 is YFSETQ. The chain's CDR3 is CASSEQVSDTEAFF. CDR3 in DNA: TGCGCCAGCAGCGAACAGGTTTCGGACACTGAAGCTTTCTTT.

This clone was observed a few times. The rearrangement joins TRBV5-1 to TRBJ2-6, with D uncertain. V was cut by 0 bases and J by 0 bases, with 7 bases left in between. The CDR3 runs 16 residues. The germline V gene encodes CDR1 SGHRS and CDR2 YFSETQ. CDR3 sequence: CASSLVPGSGANVLTF. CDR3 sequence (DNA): TGCGCCAGCAGCTTGGTTCCCGGCTCTGGGGCCAACGTCCTGACTTTC.

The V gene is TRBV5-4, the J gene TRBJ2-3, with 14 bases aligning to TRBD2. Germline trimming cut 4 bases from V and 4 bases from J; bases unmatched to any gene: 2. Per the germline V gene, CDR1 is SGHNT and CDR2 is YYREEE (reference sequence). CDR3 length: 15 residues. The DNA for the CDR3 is TGTGCCAGCAGCGCGGGACTAGCGGGGGCAGATACGCAGTATTTT. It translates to CASSAGLAGADTQYF.

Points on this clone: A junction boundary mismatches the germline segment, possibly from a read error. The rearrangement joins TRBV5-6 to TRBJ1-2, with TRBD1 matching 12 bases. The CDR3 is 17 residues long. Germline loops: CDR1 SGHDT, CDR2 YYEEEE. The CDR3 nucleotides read TGTGCCAGCAGCTTGTTGGGACAGGGGGCGAGAAACTCTGGCTACACCTTC. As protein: CASSLLGQGARNSGYTF.

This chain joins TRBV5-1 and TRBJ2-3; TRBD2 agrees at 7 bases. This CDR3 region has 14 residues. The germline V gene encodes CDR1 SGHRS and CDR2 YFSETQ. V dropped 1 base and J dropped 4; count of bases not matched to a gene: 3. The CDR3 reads CASSLSGGADTQYF. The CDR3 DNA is TGCGCCAGCAGCTTGAGTGGGGGGGCAGATACGCAGTATTTT.

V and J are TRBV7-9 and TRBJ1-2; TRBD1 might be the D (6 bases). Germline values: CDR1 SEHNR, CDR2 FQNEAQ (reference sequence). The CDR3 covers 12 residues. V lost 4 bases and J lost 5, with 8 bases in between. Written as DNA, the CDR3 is TGTGCCAGCAGCTCCAGGGGATATGGCTACACCTTC. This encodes CASSSRGYGYTF. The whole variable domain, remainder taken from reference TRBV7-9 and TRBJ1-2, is DTGVSQNPRHKITKRGQNVTFRCDPISEHNRLYWYRQTLGQGPEFLTYFQNEAQLEKSRLLSDRFSAERPKGSFSTLEIQRTEQGDSAMYLCASSSRGYGYTFGSGTRLTVV.

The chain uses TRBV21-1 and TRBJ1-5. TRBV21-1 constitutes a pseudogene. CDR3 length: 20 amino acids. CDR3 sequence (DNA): TGTGCCAGCAAGGACCCCTACGGGACTCAGCACGGCTATAGCAATCAGCCCCAGCATTTT. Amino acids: CASKDPYGTQHGYSNQPQHF.